This T cell receptor beta chain comes out of a study of OX40 agonist ivuxolimab in advanced cancers. CDR3 size: 16 residues. Study-wide results and caveats: Expanded peripheral T-cell antigen specificity went undetermined.

Sequenced by immunoSEQ multiplex PCR; TCRdb stores in-frame clones only, minus some. The repertoire consists of under 100,000 clones, with around 92% occurring once and the leading ten covering nearly 0.55%. With respect to this clone: Its antigen is unknown.

The source of this sequence is an adult with an advanced solid tumor such as melanoma, head and neck, liver or kidney cancer. The chain employs TRBV21-1 and TRBJ2-6. TRBV21-1 is reported as a pseudogene. The sequences come from CD4+ or CD8+ T cells sorted from blood, collected in a trial of the OX40 agonist ivuxolimab. CDR3 loop: CASSTPGSSGANVLTF. The CDR3 DNA reads TGTGCCAGCAGCACCCCAGGGAGCTCTGGGGCCAACGTCCTGACTTTC.